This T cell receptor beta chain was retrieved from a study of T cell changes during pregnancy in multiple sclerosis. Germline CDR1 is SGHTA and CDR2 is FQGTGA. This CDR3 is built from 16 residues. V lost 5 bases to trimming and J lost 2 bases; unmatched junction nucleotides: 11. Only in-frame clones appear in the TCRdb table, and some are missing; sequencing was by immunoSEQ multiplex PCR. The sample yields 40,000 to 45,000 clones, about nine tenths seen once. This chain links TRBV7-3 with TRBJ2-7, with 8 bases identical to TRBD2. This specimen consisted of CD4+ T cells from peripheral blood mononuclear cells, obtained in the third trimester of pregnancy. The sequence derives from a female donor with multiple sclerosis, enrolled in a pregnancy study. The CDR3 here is CASSPEGLAQAYEQYF. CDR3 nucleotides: TGTGCCAGCAGCCCCGAAGGACTAGCCCAAGCCTACGAGCAGTACTTC.